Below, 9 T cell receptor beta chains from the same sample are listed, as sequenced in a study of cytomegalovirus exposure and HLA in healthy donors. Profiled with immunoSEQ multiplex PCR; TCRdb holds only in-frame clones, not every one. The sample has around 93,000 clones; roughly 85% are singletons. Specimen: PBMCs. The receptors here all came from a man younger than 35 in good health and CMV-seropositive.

CDR3: CASSQGAGGPWETQYF. The CDR3 nucleotides are TGCGCCAGCAGCCAAGGCGCGGGAGGGCCTTGGGAGACCCAGTACTTC. This chain uses TRBV5-1 with TRBJ2-5; 9 nucleotides line up with TRBD2. Germline V gene lookup returns CDR1 SGHRS and CDR2 YFSETQ. This CDR3 contains 16 residues. Trimming removed 4 bases from V and 5 bases from J; junction bases left unmatched: 12.

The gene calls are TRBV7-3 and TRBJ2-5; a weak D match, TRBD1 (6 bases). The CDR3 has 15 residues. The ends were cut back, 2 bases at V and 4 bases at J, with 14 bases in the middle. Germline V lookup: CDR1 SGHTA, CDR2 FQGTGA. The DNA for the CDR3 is TGTGCCAGCAGCTTAGGGGACACCCCGGGAGAGACCCAGTACTTC. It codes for CASSLGDTPGETQYF.

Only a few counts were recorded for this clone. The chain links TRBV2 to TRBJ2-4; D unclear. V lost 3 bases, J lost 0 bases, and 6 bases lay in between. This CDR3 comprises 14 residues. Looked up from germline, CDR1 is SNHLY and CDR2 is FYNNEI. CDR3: CASSDTVAKNIQYF. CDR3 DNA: TGTGCCAGCAGTGACACGGTAGCCAAAAACATTCAGTACTTC.

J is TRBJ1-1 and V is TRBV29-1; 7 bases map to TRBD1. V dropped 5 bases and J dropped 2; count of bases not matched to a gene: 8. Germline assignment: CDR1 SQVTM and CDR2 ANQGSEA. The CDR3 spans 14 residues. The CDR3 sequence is CSVLTGQTNTEAFF. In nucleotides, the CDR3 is TGCAGCGTTCTGACGGGACAGACAAACACTGAAGCTTTCTTT.

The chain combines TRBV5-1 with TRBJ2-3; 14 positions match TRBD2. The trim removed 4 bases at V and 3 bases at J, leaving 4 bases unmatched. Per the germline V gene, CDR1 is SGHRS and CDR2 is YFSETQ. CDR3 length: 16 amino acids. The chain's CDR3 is CASSPGTSGSTDTQYF. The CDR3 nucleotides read TGCGCCAGCAGCCCGGGGACTAGCGGGAGTACAGATACGCAGTATTTT. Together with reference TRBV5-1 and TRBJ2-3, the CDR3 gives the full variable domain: KAGVTQTPRYLIKTRGQQVTLSCSPISGHRSVSWYQQTPGQGLQFLFEYFSETQRNKGNFPGRFSGRQFSNSRSEMNVSTLELGDSALYLCASSPGTSGSTDTQYFGPGTRLTVL.

CDR3 protein: CASSSDRVEQFF. The CDR3 region has the DNA TGTGCCAGCAGTTCGGACAGGGTAGAGCAGTTCTTC. V gene TRBV27 combines with J gene TRBJ2-1; 8 bases are a match to TRBD1. J lost 10 bases, V lost 4 bases, and 3 bases had no gene match. This CDR3 region has 12 residues. CDR1 is MNHEY, CDR2 SMNVEV, per germline (reference sequence).

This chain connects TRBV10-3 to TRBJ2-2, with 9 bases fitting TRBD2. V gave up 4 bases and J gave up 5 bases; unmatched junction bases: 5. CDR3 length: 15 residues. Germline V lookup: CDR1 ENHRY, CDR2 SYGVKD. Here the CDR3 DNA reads TGTGCCATCAGTGGACTAGCGGACCCGACCGGGGAGCTGTTTTTT. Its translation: CAISGLADPTGELFF.

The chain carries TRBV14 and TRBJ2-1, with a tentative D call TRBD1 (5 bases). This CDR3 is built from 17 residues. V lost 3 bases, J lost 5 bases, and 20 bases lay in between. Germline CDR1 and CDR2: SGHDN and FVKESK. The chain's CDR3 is CASSHQLVAGFHNEQFF. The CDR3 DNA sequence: TGTGCCAGCAGCCACCAACTCGTAGCAGGGTTTCACAATGAGCAGTTCTTC.

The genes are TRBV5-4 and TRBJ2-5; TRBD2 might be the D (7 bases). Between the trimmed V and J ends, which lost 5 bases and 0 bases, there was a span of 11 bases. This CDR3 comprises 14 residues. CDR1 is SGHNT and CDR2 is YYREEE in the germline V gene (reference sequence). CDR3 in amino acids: CASRGGGNQETQYF. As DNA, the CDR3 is TGTGCCAGCAGAGGGGGGGGGAACCAAGAGACCCAGTACTTC.